This T cell receptor beta chain was sequenced for a study of cytomegalovirus exposure and HLA in healthy donors. General study results and limits: CMV antigen specificity of a few CMV-associated chains was confirmed in vitro. Data from an earlier analysis indicated that most TCR beta V segments were productive either about 87% or about 30% of the time.

CDR3 length: 14 amino acids. The trim removed 6 bases at V and 4 bases at J, leaving 2 bases unmatched. CDR1 SGHVS and CDR2 FQNEAQ come from the germline V gene. The PCR contained 60 Vbeta and 13 Jbeta primers. Only in-frame clones appear in the TCRdb table, and some are missing; sequencing was by immunoSEQ multiplex PCR. This sample carries 130,000 to 150,000 clones, approximately 82% of them seen once, and the ten largest clones take around a tenth. For this clone: Its antigen remains unidentified.

At collection, donors were nominally healthy, but unrecorded immune exposures were probable. Sample: PBMCs. This clonotype was sampled from a woman in her fifties or sixties in good health and CMV-seropositive. The chain couples TRBV7-8 to TRBJ1-3, with 11 positions matching TRBD1. The CDR3 DNA follows: TGTGCCAGCAGGGACAGGGGGCCCGGAAACACCATATATTTT. As protein: CASRDRGPGNTIYF.